This T cell receptor beta chain was found in a study of PD-L1 blockade in urothelial cancer. Study details: T cells were recovered from blood samples at a median of roughly 150,000.

The germline V gene encodes CDR1 SEHNR and CDR2 FQNEAQ (reference sequence). The CDR3 runs to 15 residues. Trimming took 3 bases from V and 3 from J, leaving 13 bases between them. The time point: pretreatment peripheral blood. TCR analog templates of synthetic origin were spiked into each PCR. The data were produced by immunoSEQ multiplex PCR, yet TCRdb's version contains in-frame clones alone and is incomplete. This sample has over 15,000 clones, with approximately 91% found just once. The sample was PBMCs, taken around atezolizumab (anti-PD-L1) treatment. The clonotype comes from a man aged 70 or older with urothelial cancer. V is TRBV7-9 and J is TRBJ2-3; no reliable D call. DNA of the CDR3: TGTGCCAGCAGCTTGCAGAACCAAAAAACAGATACGCAGTATTTT. It translates to CASSLQNQKTDTQYF.